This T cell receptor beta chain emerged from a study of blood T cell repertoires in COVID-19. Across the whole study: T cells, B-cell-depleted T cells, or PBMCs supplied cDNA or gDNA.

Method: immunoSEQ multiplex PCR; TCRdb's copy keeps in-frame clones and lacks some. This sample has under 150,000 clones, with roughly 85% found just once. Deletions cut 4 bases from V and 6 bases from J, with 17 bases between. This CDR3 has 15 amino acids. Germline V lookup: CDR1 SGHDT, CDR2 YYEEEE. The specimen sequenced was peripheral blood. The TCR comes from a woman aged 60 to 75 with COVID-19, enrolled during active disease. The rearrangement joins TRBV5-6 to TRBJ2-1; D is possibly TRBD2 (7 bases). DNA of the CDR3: TGTGCCAGCAGCCTCACTCGGGGGGCCTTCAATGAGCAGTTCTTC. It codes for CASSLTRGAFNEQFF.